This TCR beta chain was sequenced in a study of cytomegalovirus exposure and HLA in healthy donors (TCRdb year 2017). With regard to the full study: In an earlier analysis of 587 of the donors, roughly 300 Gb of sequence data and 117 million unique TCR beta sequences from roughly 200 million T cells were reported. An early release that covered fewer than 800 HLA-typed donors contained approximately 300 gigabases of sequencing data and about 84 million unique TCR sequences. The genetic ancestry cluster associated with self-reported Caucasian donors included roughly 84% of the roughly 400 genotyped donors. The study aimed to test whether signatures of past pathogen exposure could be identified by cataloging public T cell receptors. The study profiled the T cell repertoires of hundreds of subjects by immunosequencing and related them to cytomegalovirus serostatus. Besides the first cohort of roughly 700 subjects, a separate validation cohort made up of 90 to 150 different subjects was used. To predict cytomegalovirus infection status, the study brought together high-throughput TCR immunosequencing, statistical association of individual TCRs with disease status, and machine learning. A later analysis re-analyzed previously published TCR beta repertoires from 666 donors and added high-resolution HLA genotyping to study TCR occurrence patterns. Rather than drawing on any new phenotypic data, the later analysis identified candidate immune exposures from TCR beta sequences and the way those sequences occurred across donors. An earlier analysis of about 620 of the donors applied high-throughput TCR beta sequencing to assess whether each TCR beta V gene segment acted as functional or pseudogenic. Donor age, sex, ethnicity and CMV serostatus were compiled together with the repertoire data. Genome-wide SNP genotypes for about 65% of the 666 donors were used in a later genetic analysis, which treated that subset as a discovery cohort. All discovery cohort repertoires had been generated using a single sequencing platform. HLA typing included class I and class II loci at four-digit resolution. The number of donors typed differed by locus, with roughly 629-640 for A, B, C, DRB1 and DQB1, 522 for DQA1, about 610 for DPA1, and some 450 for DPB1. Because of strong linkage in the cohort, roughly five DR-DQ haplotypes were treated as single units for association and clustering. On average, roughly 250,000 unique TCR beta nucleotide sequences were sequenced per donor among 398 genotyped donors of the cohort, with about 19% of those sequences being non-productive.

The full study reports these points: Several of the top co-occurrence clusters appeared to be linked to parvovirus B19, influenza, CMV and Epstein-Barr virus, according to a later analysis. According to a later analysis, most CMV-associated TCR beta chains appeared to be HLA-restricted, and the HLA associations seemed to be driven largely by CMV exposure. Because HLA typing was missing for some donors at each locus, association tests included only the typed subset. Linkage disequilibrium might explain the correlated functional status among segregating V segments, but an unknown experimental factor could not be ruled out. The classifier was reported to diagnose cytomegalovirus status with high specificity and sensitivity in both the original and validation cohorts. A few of the identified cytomegalovirus-associated TCR beta chains were confirmed in vitro to be specific for cytomegalovirus antigens. At a false discovery rate of 0.05, a later analysis linked 15,000 to 20,000 TCR beta sequences to specific HLA alleles. The only immune exposure information available for the cohort was CMV serostatus. A further reported finding was that TCR beta sequences accurately predicted the HLA-A and HLA-B alleles for most subjects in the first cohort. Most TCR sequences were seen in very few donors, while some public TCRs were found in many individuals. Compared with the approximately 600-donor mean, donors in an Asian-associated ancestry cluster had fewer N-insertions in productive TCRs, according to a later genetic analysis. In the study, approximately 150 TCR beta chains were listed as associated with cytomegalovirus. A later analysis found that TCR association rates varied across HLA loci, with DRB1 alleles showing the most associated TCRs and HLA-C alleles the fewest. Strong co-occurrence of HLA alleles, especially DR and DQ, made assigning TCR associations to individual alleles difficult. In this cohort, only TCR beta chains were sequenced, and detectable features were limited by the absence of alpha or paired-chain data. Some IMGT-functional V segments, including TRBV6-2 and TRBV6-3, could not be distinguished by the 87-base-pair reads and were therefore excluded. The authors suggested that the approach could potentially be generalized to other disease states and immunological phenotypes. Because counts were too low, some 17 rarely observed V segments, including chromosome 9 orphons, were excluded from the earlier analysis of several hundred of the donors. Compared with equally common non-associated chains, HLA-associated TCR beta chains in a later analysis were more clonally expanded and had lower generation probabilities. Sequencing depth was assumed to be roughly uniform across donors in the presence/absence analyses, though that assumption may not hold. In an earlier analysis of under 600 of the donors, most TCR beta V segments were observed in productive rearrangements about 87% or about 30% of the time, broadly matching IMGT annotations. V-gene and J-gene trimming of TCR beta chains was associated with a missense DCLRE1C variant in a later genetic analysis, and the association was replicated in an independent cohort. The sequencing pipeline was judged likely to have produced a cluster of highly shared sequence variants as a technical artifact.

V gives up 2 bases and J gives up 2 bases, and the segment between their germline ends measures 13 bases. The CDR3 goes from the cysteine to the phenylalanine over 16 residues. Only the CDR3 region is kept as DNA, spanning 48 bases read in frame from base 1. Based on the germline V gene, the CDR1 and CDR2 sequences are SGHTA and FQGTGA. The library was prepared using the immunoSEQ multiplex PCR assay. The multiplex PCR relied on a mix of 60 forward primers for TCR Vbeta segments and 13 reverse primers for TCR Jbeta segments. Amplification of the CDR3 region of rearranged TCR beta genes was performed with a multiplex PCR assay on genomic DNA. The Illumina HiSeq System was used to sequence the amplified TCR beta libraries as 87-base-pair reads. In the original analysis: A later analysis tallied 75 million to 85 million unique TCR beta chains across the 660 or so repertoires, and some 10 million of those chains were shared by two or more donors. A nearest-neighbor algorithm error-corrected the raw reads and collapsed the reads into unique sequences, merging closely related sequences to remove PCR and sequencing errors. CDR3 sequences were aligned to IMGT reference sequences to assign V, D and J gene segments. For a sequence to be retained, a match of at least six nucleotides to both a V gene segment and a J gene segment was required. Rearrangements were classified as productive when the CDR3 lacked stop codons and remained in frame with V and J, and all other rearrangements were classified as non-productive. CDR3 was defined by IMGT convention, running from the second conserved V-encoded cysteine to the conserved J-encoded phenylalanine. Sequences without an unambiguous match to a single V gene segment were excluded from the earlier analysis of approximately 600 of the donors. An earlier analysis of 587 of the donors called V segments functional above 56.7% productive rearrangements and segregating when the between-donor standard deviation exceeded 5%. To diagnose cytomegalovirus status from the catalog of TCR beta chain sequences, a statistical classification framework was built. In a later analysis, V and J genes were assigned by comparing TCR nucleotide sequences against IMGT/GENE-DB human TR gene sequences. In a later analysis, CDR3 sequences and most-parsimonious VDJ recombination scenarios were assigned using the TCRdist pipeline. In a later analysis, every TCR beta chain was defined by the combination of its CDR3 amino acid sequence and its V-gene family, and reads without a unique V-gene family were dropped. In a later analysis, fewer than 600 highly shared, low-generation-probability nucleotide sequences were removed to address suspected cross-contamination and a sequencing artifact. In a later analysis, a clonal expansion index for each public chain was calculated from normalized within-repertoire ranks of inferred template counts. A later analysis computed generation probabilities with a VDJ recombination model fitted to out-of-frame rearrangements, and checked the results against IGoR. A later analysis scored TCR-TCR, TCR-HLA and TCR-CMV co-occurrence with hypergeometric tests, applying a repertoire-size bias correction to TCR pairs. False discovery rates were estimated in a later analysis by permuting HLA or CMV assignments 20 times. In a later analysis, co-occurring TCRs were grouped using DBSCAN, with TCRdist sequence similarity added in when clustering inside HLA-allele-positive subsets. Repertoires with fewer than 30,000 or more than 120,000 public chains, plus five repertoires with anomalous nucleotide sharing, were excluded from co-occurrence clustering. Imported from immuneACCESS, the table was reduced by TCRdb to in-frame sequences with V and J called. These copies leave out some clones; in studies compared against another copy, an unresolved V gene accounts for under half, and the cause of the remainder is not known. The DNA gave D and trimming, while V, J and clone size come from that table. The sample table shows about 170,000 clones, and around 80% are seen once. The ten largest clones capture 1% of the sample.

A word on this clone: Its specific antigen is unknown. No much larger clonotype is one base removed from it; base qualities were not supplied.

In total, just over 650 healthy bone marrow donors made up the cohort. At the time of sampling, all cohort members were nominally healthy, though unrecorded immune exposures were likely present. The donor tested CMV seropositive, placing the donor among the roughly 270 seropositive members of the cohort. Each donor provided a peripheral blood sample, and peripheral blood mononuclear cells were used for TCR beta sequencing. Genomic DNA was extracted from the blood cell samples with the Qiagen DNeasy Blood Extraction Kit. The TCR comes from a woman in her forties or fifties in good health and CMV-seropositive. Sequencing input: PBMCs. In this chain, TRBV7-3 is recombined with TRBJ2-1; TRBD2 might be the D gene, on 6 matching bases. The CDR3 is CASSLWDGGTYNEQFF. The nucleotide sequence is given as TGTGCCAGCAGCTTATGGGATGGGGGGACCTACAATGAGCAGTTCTTC.